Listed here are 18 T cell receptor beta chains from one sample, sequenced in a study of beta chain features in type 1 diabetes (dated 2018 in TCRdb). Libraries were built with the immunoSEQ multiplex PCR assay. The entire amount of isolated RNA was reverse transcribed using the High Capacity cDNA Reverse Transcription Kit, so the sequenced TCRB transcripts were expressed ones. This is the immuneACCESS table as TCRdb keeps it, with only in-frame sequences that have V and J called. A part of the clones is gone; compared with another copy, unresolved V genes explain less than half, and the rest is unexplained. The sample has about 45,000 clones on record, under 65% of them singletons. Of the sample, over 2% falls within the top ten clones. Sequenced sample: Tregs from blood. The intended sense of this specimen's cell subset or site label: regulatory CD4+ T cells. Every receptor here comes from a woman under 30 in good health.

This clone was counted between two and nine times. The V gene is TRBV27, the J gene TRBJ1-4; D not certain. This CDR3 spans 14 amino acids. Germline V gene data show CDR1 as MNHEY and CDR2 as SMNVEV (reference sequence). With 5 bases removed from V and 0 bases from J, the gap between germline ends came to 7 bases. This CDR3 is CASSPVATNEKLFF. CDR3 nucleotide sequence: TGTGCCAGCAGTCCCGTTGCAACTAATGAAAAACTGTTTTTT.

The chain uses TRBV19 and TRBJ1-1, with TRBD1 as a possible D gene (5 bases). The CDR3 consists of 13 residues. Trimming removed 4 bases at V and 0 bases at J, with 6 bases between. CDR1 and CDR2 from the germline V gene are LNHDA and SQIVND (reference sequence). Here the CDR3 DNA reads TGTGCCAGTAGTAGGACACTGAACACTGAAGCTTTCTTT. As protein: CASSRTLNTEAFF.

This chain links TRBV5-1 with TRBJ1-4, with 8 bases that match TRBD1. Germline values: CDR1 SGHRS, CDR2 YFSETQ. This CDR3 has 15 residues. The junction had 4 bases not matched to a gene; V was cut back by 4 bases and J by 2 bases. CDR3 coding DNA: TGCGCCAGCAGCCGGACAGGGCATACTAATGAAAAACTGTTTTTT. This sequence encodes CASSRTGHTNEKLFF.

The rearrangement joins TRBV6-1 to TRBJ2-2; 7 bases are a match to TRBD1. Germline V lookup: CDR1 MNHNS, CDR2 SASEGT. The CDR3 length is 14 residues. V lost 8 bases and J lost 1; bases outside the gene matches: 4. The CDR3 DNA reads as TGTGCCAGCTTAAGGACAGGGAACACCGGGGAGCTGTTTTTT. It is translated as CASLRTGNTGELFF.

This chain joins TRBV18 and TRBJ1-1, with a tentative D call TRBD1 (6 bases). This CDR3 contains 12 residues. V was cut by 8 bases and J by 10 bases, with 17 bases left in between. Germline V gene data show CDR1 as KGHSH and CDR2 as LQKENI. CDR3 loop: CASTGQLWGAFF. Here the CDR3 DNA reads TGTGCCAGCACGGGACAACTCTGGGGAGCTTTCTTT.

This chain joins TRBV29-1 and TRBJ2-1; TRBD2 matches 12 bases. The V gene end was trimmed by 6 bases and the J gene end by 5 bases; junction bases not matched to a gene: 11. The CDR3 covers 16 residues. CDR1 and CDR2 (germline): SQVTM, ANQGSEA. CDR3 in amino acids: CSVRGLAGGIDNEQFF. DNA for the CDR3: TGCAGCGTACGGGGACTAGCGGGCGGGATTGACAATGAGCAGTTCTTC.

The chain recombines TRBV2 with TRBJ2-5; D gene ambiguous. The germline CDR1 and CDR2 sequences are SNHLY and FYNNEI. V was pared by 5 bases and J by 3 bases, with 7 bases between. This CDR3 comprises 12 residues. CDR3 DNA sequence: TGTGCCAGCAGTCTACAGAAAGAGACCCAGTACTTC. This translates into CASSLQKETQYF.

CDR3 DNA sequence: TGTGCCAGCAGCCAGGCTAGCGGGCCGAACACCGGGGAGCTGTTTTTT. Its protein is CASSQASGPNTGELFF. This rearrangement joins TRBV7-7 to TRBJ2-2, with 8 nucleotides matching TRBD2. The germline V gene has CDR1 SSHAT and CDR2 FNYEAQ (reference sequence). The J segment lost 0 bases and the V segment lost 5 bases, leaving 5 bases of the junction unmatched. The CDR3 sequence is 16 residues long.

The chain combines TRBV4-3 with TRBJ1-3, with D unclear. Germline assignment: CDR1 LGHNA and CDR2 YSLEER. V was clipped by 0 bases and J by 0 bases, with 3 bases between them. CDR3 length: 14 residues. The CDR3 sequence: CASSQDLSGNTIYF. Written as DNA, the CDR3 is TGCGCCAGCAGCCAAGACCTCTCTGGAAACACCATATATTTT.

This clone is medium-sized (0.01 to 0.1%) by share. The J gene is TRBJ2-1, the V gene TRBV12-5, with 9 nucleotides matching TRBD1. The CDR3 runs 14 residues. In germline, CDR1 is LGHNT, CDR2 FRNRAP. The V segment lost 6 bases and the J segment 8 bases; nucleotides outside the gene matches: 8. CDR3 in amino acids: CASGPGQGMHEQFF. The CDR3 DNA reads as TGTGCTAGTGGACCGGGACAGGGAATGCATGAGCAGTTCTTC.

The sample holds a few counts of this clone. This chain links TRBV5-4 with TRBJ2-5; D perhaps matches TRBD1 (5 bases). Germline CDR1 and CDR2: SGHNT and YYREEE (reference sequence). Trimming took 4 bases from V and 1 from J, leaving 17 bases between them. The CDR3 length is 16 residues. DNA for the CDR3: TGTGCCAGCAGCGGTATCGGATTGGGGCCCCAAGAGACCCAGTACTTC. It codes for CASSGIGLGPQETQYF.

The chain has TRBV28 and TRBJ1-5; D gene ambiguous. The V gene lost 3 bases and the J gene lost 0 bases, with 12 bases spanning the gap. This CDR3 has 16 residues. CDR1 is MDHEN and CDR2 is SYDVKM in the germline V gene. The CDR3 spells CASSFMAGFSNQPQHF. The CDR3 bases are TGTGCCAGCAGTTTTATGGCGGGGTTTAGCAATCAGCCCCAGCATTTT.

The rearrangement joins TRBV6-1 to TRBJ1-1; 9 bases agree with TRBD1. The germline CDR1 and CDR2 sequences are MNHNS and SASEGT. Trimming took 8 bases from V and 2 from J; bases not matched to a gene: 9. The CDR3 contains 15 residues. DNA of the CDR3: TGTGCCAGCGGGGACAGGGCATTTCCTAACACTGAAGCTTTCTTT. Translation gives CASGDRAFPNTEAFF.

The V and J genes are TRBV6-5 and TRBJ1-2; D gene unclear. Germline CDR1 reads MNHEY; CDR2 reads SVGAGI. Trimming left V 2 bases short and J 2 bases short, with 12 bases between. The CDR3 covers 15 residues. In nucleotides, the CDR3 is TGTGCCAGCAGTTACGGGCTCCCACGAAACTATGGCTACACCTTC. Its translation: CASSYGLPRNYGYTF.

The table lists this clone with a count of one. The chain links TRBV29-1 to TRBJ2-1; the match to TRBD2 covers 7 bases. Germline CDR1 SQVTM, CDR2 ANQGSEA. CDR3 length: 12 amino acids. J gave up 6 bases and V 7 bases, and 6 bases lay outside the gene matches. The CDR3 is CSAGLDINEQFF. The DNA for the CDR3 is TGCAGCGCCGGACTAGATATCAATGAGCAGTTCTTC.

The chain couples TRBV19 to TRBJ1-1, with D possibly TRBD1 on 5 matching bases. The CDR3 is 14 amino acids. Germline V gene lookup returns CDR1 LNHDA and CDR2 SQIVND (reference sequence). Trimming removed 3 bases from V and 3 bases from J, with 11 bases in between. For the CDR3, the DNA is TGTGCCAGTAGTATTAGCAGGGTCGACACTGAAGCTTTCTTT. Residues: CASSISRVDTEAFF.

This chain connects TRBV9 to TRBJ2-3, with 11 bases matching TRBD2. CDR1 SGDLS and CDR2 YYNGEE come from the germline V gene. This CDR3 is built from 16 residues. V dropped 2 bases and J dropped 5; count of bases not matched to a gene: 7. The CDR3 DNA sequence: TGTGCCAGCAGCGTGATAATTACTAGCGGGAGAGATACGCAGTATTTT. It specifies CASSVIITSGRDTQYF.

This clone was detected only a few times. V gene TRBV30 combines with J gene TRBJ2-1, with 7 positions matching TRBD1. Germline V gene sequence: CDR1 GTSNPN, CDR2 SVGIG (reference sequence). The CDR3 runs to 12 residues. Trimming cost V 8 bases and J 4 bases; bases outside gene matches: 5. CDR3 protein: CARSTGYNEQFF. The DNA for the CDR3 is TGTGCCCGTTCGACAGGGTACAATGAGCAGTTCTTC.